A single sample gave rise to the 7 T cell receptor beta chains below, sequenced in a study of shared clonotypes between healthy human individuals. Sequencing was performed with immunoSEQ multiplex PCR; in TCRdb, only in-frame clones are kept and a portion is missing. Found here are some 2.4 million clones, 80% to 95% of them singletons; the top ten hold roughly 0.36%. Input material: naive CD4+ T cells from PBMCs. Documented subset: CD45RA+ positively selected. Every receptor here comes from a man aged 18 to 29 in good health. Some clones in this sample may be carry-over from other donors' samples.

Worth noting for this clone: The same CDR3 arises from other DNA sequences in this sample as well. The chain employs TRBV5-1 and TRBJ2-3; 8 nucleotides line up with TRBD2. Per the germline V gene, CDR1 is SGHRS and CDR2 is YFSETQ. Unmatched junction bases numbered 9, after V lost 5 bases and J lost 4 bases. CDR3 length: 15 amino acids. The CDR3 spells CASRASGSRADTQYF. The CDR3 coding sequence is TGCGCCAGCAGGGCGAGCGGGAGTAGGGCAGATACGCAGTATTTT.

The J gene is TRBJ2-5, the V gene TRBV7-9; 11 bases line up with TRBD2. The germline gives CDR1 SEHNR, CDR2 FQNEAQ (reference sequence). This CDR3 has 14 amino acids. V lost 3 bases and J lost 5; bases outside the gene matches: 2. CDR3 nucleotides: TGTGCCAGCAGCTTCACTAGCGGGAGTGAGACCCAGTACTTC. This gives the protein CASSFTSGSETQYF.

The rearrangement uses TRBV25-1 and TRBJ1-6, with unresolved D. Per germline, CDR1 MGHDK and CDR2 SYGVNS. The V end lost 6 bases, the J end lost 10 bases, and 10 bases lay between the germline ends. CDR3 length: 12 amino acids. The CDR3 DNA is TGTGCCAGCAGCCAAGGCTCCTCACCCCTCCACTTT. Amino acid sequence: CASSQGSSPLHF. The whole variable domain, remainder taken from reference TRBV25-1 and TRBJ1-6, is EADIYQTPRYLVIGTGKKITLECSQTMGHDKMYWYQQDPGMELHLIHYSYGVNSTEKGDLSSESTVSRIRTEHFPLTLESARPSHTSQYLCASSQGSSPLHFGNGTRLTVT.

The genes are TRBV5-6 and TRBJ1-2, with D uncertain. Germline V gives CDR1 SGHDT, CDR2 YYEEEE. The CDR3 runs 13 residues. V dropped 2 bases and J dropped 2 bases, with 7 bases sitting between them. Here the CDR3 reads CASSFMGNYGYTF. In DNA form, the CDR3 reads TGTGCCAGCAGCTTTATGGGGAACTATGGCTACACCTTC. The full variable domain, with the rest looked up from reference TRBV5-6 and TRBJ1-2, is DAGVTQSPTHLIKTRGQQVTLRCSPKSGHDTVSWYQQALGQGPQFIFQYYEEEERQRGNFPDRFSGHQFPNYSSELNVNALLLGDSALYLCASSFMGNYGYTFGSGTRLTVV.

A few counts support this clone. The chain uses TRBV30 and TRBJ1-1; D uncertain. This CDR3 spans 13 amino acids. Trimming shortened V by 3 bases and J by 0 bases, and 8 bases separated the two germline ends. CDR1 and CDR2 (germline): GTSNPN, SVGIG (reference sequence). The CDR3 spells CAWSLSVNTEAFF. DNA of the CDR3: TGTGCCTGGAGCTTGTCCGTGAACACTGAAGCTTTCTTT.

About this clone itself: Other DNA sequences in this sample translate to the same CDR3. J is TRBJ2-3 and V is TRBV2, with D uncertain. This CDR3 has 14 residues. V was shortened by 3 bases and J by 0 bases, with 7 bases between the two germline ends. Germline values: CDR1 SNHLY, CDR2 FYNNEI. In DNA, the CDR3 is TGTGCCAGCAGTGATTCATCTAGCACAGATACGCAGTATTTT. Its translation: CASSDSSSTDTQYF.

This clone was picked up one time. V gene TRBV5-8 combines with J gene TRBJ1-2; 8 positions match TRBD1. V lost 2 bases to trimming and J lost 12 bases; unmatched junction nucleotides: 12. CDR3 size: 14 residues. Germline CDR1 reads SGHTS; CDR2 reads YDEGEE. The DNA of the CDR3 is TGTGCCAGCAGCTTTCAGCAGGGGGCGATGGACCACACCTTC. It encodes CASSFQQGAMDHTF.